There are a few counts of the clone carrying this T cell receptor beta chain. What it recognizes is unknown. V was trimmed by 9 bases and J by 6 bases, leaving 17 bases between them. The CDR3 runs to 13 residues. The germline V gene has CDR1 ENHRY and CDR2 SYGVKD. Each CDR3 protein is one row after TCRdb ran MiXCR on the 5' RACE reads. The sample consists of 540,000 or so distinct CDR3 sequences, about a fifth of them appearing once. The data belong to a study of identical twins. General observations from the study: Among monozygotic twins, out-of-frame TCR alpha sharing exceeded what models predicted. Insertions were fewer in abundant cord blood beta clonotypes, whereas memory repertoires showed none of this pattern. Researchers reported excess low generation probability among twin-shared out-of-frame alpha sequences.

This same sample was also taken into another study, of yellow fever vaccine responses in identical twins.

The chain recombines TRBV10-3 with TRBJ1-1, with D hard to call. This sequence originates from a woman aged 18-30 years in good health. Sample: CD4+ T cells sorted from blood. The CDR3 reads CAIANTQSAEAFF. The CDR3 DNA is TGTGCCATAGCCAATACACAGAGTGCTGAAGCTTTCTTT.